Presented here are 15 T cell receptor beta chains from one specimen sequenced in a study of regulatory T cells in long-lasting Graves disease. The time point denotes: newly diagnosed GD, antithyroid drugs for less than 3 months. There was RNA extracted from PBMCs, and the TCR library was made from it. Sequencing libraries for TCR beta were prepared with iRepertoire HTBI primers and Arm-PCR of CDR3 regions. TCRdb ran MiXCR on the multiplex PCR reads and lists one entry per CDR3 protein. The repertoire holds about 400,000 distinct CDR3 sequences, with under 20% as singletons. These data are also associated with another study on T cells in Graves' hyperthyroidism and ophthalmopathy.

Sample: peripheral blood mononuclear cells (PBMCs), taken at new diagnosis, from a patient treated with antithyroid drugs. The receptors were gathered from a woman aged 18-29 years with Graves disease.

V usage is TRBV2 and J usage is TRBJ2-2; TRBD1 aligns across 11 bases. CDR1 SNHLY and CDR2 FYNNEI come from the germline V gene. The CDR3 is 16 residues long. The trim removed 4 bases at V and 1 base at J, leaving 2 bases unmatched. This chain's CDR3 is CASSGGTGGNTGELFF. As DNA, the CDR3 is TGTGCCAGCAGTGGAGGGACAGGGGGGAACACCGGGGAGCTGTTTTTT.

This clonotype was observed many times. The chain carries TRBV6-1 and TRBJ1-5; a possible D gene is TRBD1 (5 bases). Per germline, CDR1 MNHNS and CDR2 SASEGT. Trimming cost V 6 bases and J 3 bases, with 18 bases left between them. This CDR3 has 16 amino acids. CDR3 sequence (DNA): TGTGCCAGCAGCGACAGCTCCCTCCTTTTCAATCAGCCCCAGCATTTT. This encodes CASSDSSLLFNQPQHF.

The chain combines TRBV7-9 with TRBJ1-1, with D uncertain. The V end lost 8 bases, the J end lost 0 bases, and 19 bases lay between the germline ends. This CDR3 comprises 16 residues. Germline CDR1 is SEHNR and CDR2 is FQNEAQ (reference sequence). DNA for the CDR3: TGTGCCAGCTGGACCCTTGGCGGGGTTTTGAACACTGAAGCTTTCTTT. It specifies CASWTLGGVLNTEAFF.

This clonotype was counted between two and nine times. This chain links TRBV19 with TRBJ1-4; D unresolved. Germline CDR1 LNHDA, CDR2 SQIVND (reference sequence). Trimming took 4 bases from V and 4 from J, leaving 13 bases between them. The CDR3 totals 15 residues. The CDR3, as DNA: TGTGCCAGTAGTACAACAGCCCATGGTAATGAAAAACTGTTTTTT. Amino acid sequence: CASSTTAHGNEKLFF.

This clonotype was picked up many times. The chain combines TRBV7-6 with TRBJ2-3; 7 bases map to TRBD2. The CDR3 sequence is 13 residues long. Germline V gene lookup returns CDR1 SGHVS and CDR2 FNYEAQ. After removal of 3 bases from V and 5 bases from J, the junction contained 2 bases not matched to a gene. CDR3 sequence reads: CASSFGGLDTQYF. The CDR3 nucleotides read TGTGCCAGCAGCTTCGGGGGGTTAGATACGCAGTATTTT.

This clonotype was seen ten or more times. This rearrangement joins TRBV27 to TRBJ1-1, with 9 bases lining up with TRBD1. The junction had 13 bases not matched to a gene; V was cut back by 5 bases and J by 6 bases. The CDR3 contains 16 residues. Germline V CDR1 and CDR2: MNHEY, SMNVEV (reference sequence). CDR3 amino acids: CASSHLPDRGGPEAFF. DNA of the CDR3: TGTGCCAGCAGTCACCTGCCGGACAGGGGAGGGCCTGAAGCTTTCTTT.

This clonotype appeared many times. CDR3 DNA: TGTGCCAGCAGCGCAACTGCTAGCGGGAGCGTGCGGTCCCAGTACTTC. Protein: CASSATASGSVRSQYF. V gene TRBV14 combines with J gene TRBJ2-5; 10 nucleotides match TRBD2. The trim removed 5 bases at V and 9 bases at J, leaving 15 bases unmatched. The germline CDR1 and CDR2 sequences are SGHDN and FVKESK. The CDR3 consists of 16 residues.

This clonotype occurred many times. The chain employs TRBV11-3 and TRBJ2-1, with D perhaps matching TRBD1 or TRBD2 (6 bases each). The CDR3 sequence is 17 residues long. V lost 1 base, J lost 3 bases, and 16 bases lay in between. Germline assignment: CDR1 SGHNT and CDR2 YENEEA. The CDR3 reads CASSLGGGNGIYNEQFF. CDR3 sequence (DNA): TGTGCCAGCAGCTTAGGAGGGGGGAATGGGATCTACAATGAGCAGTTCTTC.

The CDR3 region is CASSLERAGVGEQYF. The CDR3 DNA is TGTGCCAGCAGCTTAGAAAGAGCGGGAGTCGGGGAGCAGTACTTC. J is TRBJ2-7 and V is TRBV7-9; 8 bases are shared with TRBD2. The V and J ends lost 1 base and 7 bases, in that order; junction bases with no gene match: 9. CDR1 is SEHNR, CDR2 FQNEAQ, per germline (reference sequence). The CDR3 is made up of 15 amino acids.

This clonotype appeared a few times. The V gene is TRBV19, the J gene TRBJ2-7, with D perhaps matching TRBD1 or TRBD2 (5 bases each). With 9 bases removed from V and 4 bases from J, the gap between germline ends came to 10 bases. This CDR3 is built from 11 residues. Looked up from germline, CDR1 is LNHDA and CDR2 is SQIVND (reference sequence). For the CDR3, the DNA is TGTGCCAGCCGGGACGGGTACGAGCAGTACTTC. Translated, it gives CASRDGYEQYF.

The genes are TRBV20-1 and TRBJ1-2; TRBD1 matches 9 bases. CDR3 size: 15 residues. The V and J ends lost 3 bases and 5 bases, in that order; junction bases with no gene match: 10. Germline lookup yields CDR1 DFQATT and CDR2 SNEGSKA (reference sequence). CDR3 sequence: CSASRQGGGGYGYTF. The CDR3 region has the DNA TGCAGTGCTAGTCGACAGGGGGGCGGTGGGTATGGCTACACCTTC.

This clonotype has at least ten counts. V and J are TRBV28 and TRBJ2-4; 10 bases agree with TRBD1. The ends lost 4 bases at V and 1 base at J; junction bases unmatched: 7. Germline CDR1 reads MDHEN; CDR2 reads SYDVKM. The CDR3 totals 17 residues. The CDR3 loop reads CASSSRDRGYAKNIQYF. The CDR3 bases are TGTGCCAGCAGTTCCCGGGACAGGGGATATGCCAAAAACATTCAGTACTTC.

There are a few counts of this clonotype. The chain couples TRBV29-1 to TRBJ2-7; no firm D call. Germline V CDR1 and CDR2: SQVTM, ANQGSEA. The CDR3 contains 12 residues. The V and J ends lost 2 bases and 3 bases respectively, with 8 bases between them. CDR3 residues: CSVETAHYEQYF. The CDR3 region has the DNA TGCAGCGTTGAAACAGCCCACTACGAGCAGTACTTC.

The J gene is TRBJ1-5, the V gene TRBV20-1; D is undetermined. Trimming cost V 2 bases and J 5 bases, with 10 bases left between them. The V gene's germline CDR1 is DFQATT and CDR2 SNEGSKA (reference sequence). The CDR3 covers 13 residues. The CDR3 region has the DNA TGCAGTGCTAGAATCCGGGGTGATCAGCCCCAGCATTTT. It is translated as CSARIRGDQPQHF.

This clonotype has ten or more counts. The chain recombines TRBV6-1 with TRBJ1-5; D is perhaps TRBD1 (5 bases). The length of the CDR3 is 16 residues. Germline V gene lookup returns CDR1 MNHNS and CDR2 SASEGT. Deletions cut 3 bases from V and 2 bases from J, with 14 bases between. CDR3 sequence reads: CASSESTGTGNQPQHF. The CDR3 region has the DNA TGTGCCAGCAGTGAGTCCACGGGGACGGGCAATCAGCCCCAGCATTTT.